The 28 T cell receptor beta chains presented below share a single source sample, sequenced in a study of blood T cell repertoires in COVID-19. Profiled with immunoSEQ multiplex PCR; TCRdb holds only in-frame clones, not every one. The data show tens of thousands of clones, roughly 73% seen once. The sample taken for sequencing was peripheral blood. All receptors come from a human donor in a cohort sampled during active COVID-19.

The V and J genes are TRBV7-2 and TRBJ1-1, with 7 bases fitting TRBD1. The V gene end was trimmed by 1 base and the J gene end by 11 bases; junction bases not matched to a gene: 13. CDR1 is SGHTA, CDR2 FQGNSA, per germline. The CDR3 covers 15 residues. CDR3 sequence (DNA): TGTGCCAGCAGCTTAGAAGTGGGCAGGGGGGCAATTGCTTTCTTT. This encodes CASSLEVGRGAIAFF.

The chain combines TRBV5-5 with TRBJ2-7; D may be TRBD1 (5 bases). Trimming shortened V by 0 bases and J by 2 bases, and 12 bases separated the two germline ends. Germline V gene lookup returns CDR1 SGHKS and CDR2 YYEKEE (reference sequence). This CDR3 is built from 15 residues. The CDR3 DNA sequence: TGTGCCAGCAGCTTGGCTTCCTCAGGGCCCTACGAGCAGTACTTC. Residues: CASSLASSGPYEQYF.

The rearrangement uses TRBV7-2 and TRBJ2-7; 7 bases line up with TRBD2. Germline V gene data show CDR1 as SGHTA and CDR2 as FQGNSA. CDR3 length: 15 residues. With V trimmed by 3 bases and J by 4 bases, 9 bases remained unmatched. CDR3 in amino acids: CASSFQSGVLYEQYF. The DNA for the CDR3 is TGTGCCAGCAGCTTCCAAAGCGGGGTACTGTACGAGCAGTACTTC. Combining the CDR3 with reference TRBV7-2 and TRBJ2-7 gives the whole variable domain GAGVSQSPSNKVTEKGKDVELRCDPISGHTALYWYRQSLGQGLEFLIYFQGNSAPDKSGLPSDRFSAERTGGSVSTLTIQRTQQEDSAVYLCASSFQSGVLYEQYFGPGTRLTVT.

The rearrangement links TRBV5-1 to TRBJ1-5; TRBD1 might be the D (5 bases). Germline lookup yields CDR1 SGHRS and CDR2 YFSETQ. The CDR3 totals 15 residues. V was cut by 2 bases and J by 0 bases, with 9 bases left in between. The CDR3 here is CASSFGGLSNQPQHF. The CDR3 DNA follows: TGCGCCAGCAGCTTTGGGGGACTTAGCAATCAGCCCCAGCATTTT.

This rearrangement joins TRBV11-2 to TRBJ2-5, with D hard to call. Germline-derived CDR1 and CDR2 are SGHAT and FQNNGV. This CDR3 is 12 amino acids long. The germline V and J ends were trimmed by 1 base and 4 bases, with 4 bases remaining between them. The CDR3 loop is CASSLAGETQYF. DNA of the CDR3: TGTGCCAGCAGCTTAGCGGGAGAGACCCAGTACTTC. Variable domain in full (rest from reference TRBV11-2 and TRBJ2-5): EAGVAQSPRYKIIEKRQSVAFWCNPISGHATLYWYQQILGQGPKLLIQFQNNGVVDDSQLPKDRFSAERLKGVDSTLKIQPAKLEDSAVYLCASSLAGETQYFGPGTRLLVL.

This chain uses TRBV9 with TRBJ2-6; 7 nucleotides line up with TRBD1. Trimming cost V 3 bases and J 0 bases; bases outside gene matches: 9. In germline, CDR1 is SGDLS, CDR2 YYNGEE. This CDR3 has 18 amino acids. In DNA form, the CDR3 reads TGTGCCAGCAGCGCCACGACAGGGTTCATCTCTGGGGCCAACGTCCTGACTTTC. The encoded protein is CASSATTGFISGANVLTF.

The chain couples TRBV3-1 (or the pseudogene TRBV3-2) to TRBJ1-2; 7 bases line up with TRBD1. Germline V CDR1 and CDR2: LGHDT, YNNKEL (reference sequence). The CDR3 contains 14 residues. V lost 2 bases and J lost 6; bases outside the gene matches: 6. This CDR3 reads CASSQRGGGHGYTF. DNA of the CDR3: TGTGCCAGCAGCCAAAGAGGGGGCGGGCATGGCTACACCTTC.

This clone came up a few times. For the CDR3, the DNA is TGTGCCAGCCGGACACTGGGCGCTGAAGCTTTCTTT. Its protein is CASRTLGAEAFF. The chain joins TRBV27 to TRBJ1-1; D is perhaps TRBD1 (5 bases). CDR1 is MNHEY and CDR2 is SMNVEV in the germline V gene (reference sequence). This CDR3 is 12 amino acids long. V lost 8 bases and J lost 6, with 13 bases in between.

The chain employs TRBV18 and TRBJ2-5; the match to TRBD2 covers 10 bases. V gave up 0 bases and J gave up 5 bases; unmatched junction bases: 3. This CDR3 has 15 residues. Germline values: CDR1 KGHSH, CDR2 LQKENI. The CDR3 DNA sequence: TGTGCCAGCTCACCACCGGGACTAGCGAAGGAGACCCAGTACTTC. It codes for CASSPPGLAKETQYF.

This clone was picked up one time. The chain combines TRBV19 with TRBJ2-7, with D maybe TRBD1 (6 bases). The germline V gene encodes CDR1 LNHDA and CDR2 SQIVND (reference sequence). This CDR3 is built from 16 residues. Trimming pared 10 bases from V and 1 base from J, leaving 23 bases between. The CDR3, as DNA: TGTGCCACTACCCCAGGGGTAGTAGTGGGATCCTACGAGCAGTACTTC. This encodes CATTPGVVVGSYEQYF.

Comments on this clone: Because the CDR3's place on the DNA is in doubt, the DNA is left out and the CDR3 is given as listed by TCRdb. J is TRBJ2-2 and V is TRBV28; the table calls TRBD2, which could not be checked here. Looked up from germline, CDR1 is MDHEN and CDR2 is SYDVKM. The CDR3 comprises 15 residues, both ends counted. The CDR3 loop is CASPCSGLRAGELFF.

The rearrangement uses TRBV10-2 and TRBJ1-6; a possible D gene is TRBD1 (5 bases). V dropped 6 bases and J dropped 3 bases, with 9 bases sitting between them. Germline CDR1 is WSHSY and CDR2 is SAAADI. This CDR3 is 14 amino acids long. CDR3 nucleotides: TGCGCCAGCAGGGGACTGATCTATAATTCACCCCTCCACTTT. Translated, it gives CASRGLIYNSPLHF.

This clone has a single count. J is TRBJ2-1 and V is TRBV14; 7 nucleotides match TRBD2. Germline CDR1 and CDR2: SGHDN and FVKESK. Trimming cost V 0 bases and J 4 bases; bases outside gene matches: 3. This CDR3 contains 15 residues. CDR3 sequence (DNA): TGTGCCAGCAGCCAAGATCCTAGCGGTTACAATGAGCAGTTCTTC. Amino acids: CASSQDPSGYNEQFF.

The chain's CDR3 is CASSIRERSYEQYF. In DNA form, the CDR3 reads TGTGCCAGTAGTATACGAGAGCGTTCCTACGAGCAGTACTTC. V gene TRBV19 combines with J gene TRBJ2-7; unclear D gene. Germline assignment: CDR1 LNHDA and CDR2 SQIVND (reference sequence). The CDR3 is 14 amino acids. V was trimmed by 2 bases and J by 1 base, leaving 9 bases between them.

V usage is TRBV5-6 and J usage is TRBJ1-3; D remains unclear. Trimming stripped 4 bases from V and 0 bases from J, with 14 bases between. CDR1 and CDR2 from the germline V gene are SGHDT and YYEEEE. There are 16 residues in the CDR3. The CDR3 nucleotides read TGTGCCAGCAGCCCCCCTGGGCGTAGCTCTGGAAACACCATATATTTT. Translated: CASSPPGRSSGNTIYF.

V gene TRBV2 combines with J gene TRBJ2-7, with TRBD2 identical over 9 bases. CDR1 is SNHLY and CDR2 is FYNNEI in the germline V gene. Trimming at V came to 4 bases and at J to 3 bases, leaving 4 bases not matched to a gene. CDR3 length: 14 residues. In nucleotides, the CDR3 is TGTGCCAGCAGTGTCGCGGGGGGGGGCTACGAGCAGTACTTC. It yields the protein CASSVAGGGYEQYF.

The chain links TRBV9 to TRBJ2-7, with no clear D. Trimming removed 3 bases from V and 0 bases from J, with 13 bases in between. The CDR3 is 15 amino acids. The V gene's germline CDR1 is SGDLS and CDR2 YYNGEE. Here the CDR3 reads CASSARSSSSYEQYF. Here the CDR3 DNA reads TGTGCCAGCAGCGCCCGATCAAGTAGCTCCTACGAGCAGTACTTC.

The chain joins TRBV7-2 to TRBJ1-1, with 8 positions matching TRBD1. Trimming took 1 base from V and 11 from J; bases not matched to a gene: 6. The CDR3 sequence is 13 residues long. Germline CDR1 and CDR2: SGHTA and FQGNSA. CDR3 amino acids: CASSLVYRGNAFF. CDR3 nucleotide sequence: TGTGCCAGCAGCTTAGTTTACAGGGGGAATGCTTTCTTT.

The chain joins TRBV3-1 (or the pseudogene TRBV3-2) to TRBJ2-1; D gene unclear. V shed 0 bases and J shed 6 bases, with 12 bases lying between them. This CDR3 has 15 residues. The V gene's germline CDR1 is LGHDT and CDR2 YNNKEL (reference sequence). Written as DNA, the CDR3 is TGTGCCAGCAGCCAAGATTTACGCGGCTTCAATGAGCAGTTCTTC. It codes for CASSQDLRGFNEQFF.

This clone was seen only once. The chain employs TRBV28 and TRBJ2-1, with D perhaps matching TRBD1 (6 bases). V was shortened by 6 bases and J by 7 bases, with 22 bases between the two germline ends. The CDR3 loop spans 16 amino acids. Germline lookup yields CDR1 MDHEN and CDR2 SYDVKM. In DNA form, the CDR3 reads TGTGCCAGCAGCCTTGGGCAGGGGCGCGTCATAAATGAGCAGTTCTTC. It yields the protein CASSLGQGRVINEQFF. The full variable domain, its missing parts supplied by reference TRBV28 and TRBJ2-1, is DVKVTQSSRYLVKRTGEKVFLECVQDMDHENMFWYRQDPGLGLRLIYFSYDVKMKEKGDIPEGYSVSREKKERFSLILESASTNQTSMYLCASSLGQGRVINEQFFGPGTRLTVL.

The V and J genes are TRBV18 and TRBJ2-7; 10 bases match TRBD1. This CDR3 comprises 15 residues. Germline-derived CDR1 and CDR2 are KGHSH and LQKENI. Trimming took 4 bases from V and 2 from J; bases not matched to a gene: 5. The CDR3 sequence is CASSLLGTGAYEQYF. The CDR3 nucleotides read TGTGCCAGCTCACTACTCGGGACAGGGGCCTACGAGCAGTACTTC.

The genes are TRBV25-1 and TRBJ2-2, with D perhaps matching TRBD1 (5 bases). This CDR3 has 15 amino acids. V lost 4 bases and J 6 bases, leaving 15 bases between the germline ends. Germline V gene sequence: CDR1 MGHDK, CDR2 SYGVNS. CDR3 protein: CASSAPDLGAGELFF. CDR3 DNA: TGTGCCAGCAGTGCCCCGGATCTAGGGGCCGGGGAGCTGTTTTTT.

This rearrangement joins TRBV19 to TRBJ1-5; D gene uncertain. This CDR3 region has 14 residues. The V gene's germline CDR1 is LNHDA and CDR2 SQIVND (reference sequence). Trimming took 5 bases from V and 7 from J, leaving 15 bases between them. Here the CDR3 reads CASSDPGSRQPQHF. The CDR3 region has the DNA TGTGCCAGTAGTGATCCCGGGTCACGACAGCCCCAGCATTTT. Complete variable domain (other parts from reference TRBV19 and TRBJ1-5): DGGITQSPKYLFRKEGQNVTLSCEQNLNHDAMYWYRQDPGQGLRLIYYSQIVNDFQKGDIAEGYSVSREKKESFPLTVTSAQKNPTAFYLCASSDPGSRQPQHFGDGTRLSIL.

CDR3 amino acids: CAINSGQEETQYF. For the CDR3, the DNA is TGTGCCATCAACTCGGGACAGGAAGAGACCCAGTACTTC. This chain joins TRBV10-3 and TRBJ2-5, with 8 bases fitting TRBD1. With 7 bases clipped from V and 3 bases from J, the junction kept 4 bases outside the gene matches. The V gene's germline CDR1 is ENHRY and CDR2 SYGVKD. The CDR3 totals 13 residues.

CDR3 nucleotides: TGTGCCAGCAGGACAGGGGGCTTGGATGAGCAGTTCTTC. It encodes CASRTGGLDEQFF. This sequence joins TRBV6-5 and TRBJ2-1; 10 bases map to TRBD1. After removal of 6 bases from V and 8 bases from J, the junction contained 4 bases not matched to a gene. Germline lookup yields CDR1 MNHEY and CDR2 SVGAGI. The length of the CDR3 is 13 residues.

This chain uses TRBV4-1 with TRBJ2-1; tentative D call: TRBD1 (6 bases). From germline, CDR1 is MGHRA and CDR2 YSYEKL. V shed 1 base and J shed 0 bases, with 16 bases lying between them. This CDR3 has 18 residues. The CDR3 bases are TGCGCCAGCAGCCAAGGCTCCGGGACAACAGACTCCTACAATGAGCAGTTCTTC. Translated, it gives CASSQGSGTTDSYNEQFF.

This clone was counted at least ten times. The V call is TRBV5-1, the J call TRBJ2-3, with 11 bases that match TRBD2. The V gene's germline CDR1 is SGHRS and CDR2 YFSETQ. V was pared by 2 bases and J by 2 bases, with 4 bases of the junction left unmatched. The CDR3 covers 16 residues. For the CDR3, the DNA is TGCGCCAGCAGCTTACTGGGACTAGCGGTCACAGATACGCAGTATTTT. Translation gives CASSLLGLAVTDTQYF. Variable domain in full (rest from reference TRBV5-1 and TRBJ2-3): KAGVTQTPRYLIKTRGQQVTLSCSPISGHRSVSWYQQTPGQGLQFLFEYFSETQRNKGNFPGRFSGRQFSNSRSEMNVSTLELGDSALYLCASSLLGLAVTDTQYFGPGTRLTVL.

Note on this clone: The CDR3 carries no conserved terminal phenylalanine or tryptophan, so it likely arises from a read error. The DNA is left out, because the CDR3 cannot be placed on it with certainty; the CDR3 is given as TCRdb lists it. The CDR3 loop reads CATSDLGGYR. The chain combines TRBV24-1 with TRBJ2-7; TRBD2, the D gene given by the table, was not confirmed from the DNA. The CDR3 is 10 residues long, ends included. Germline loops: CDR1 KGHDR, CDR2 SFDVKD.